These 30 T cell receptor beta chains were sequenced from one sample in a study of T cells in Graves' hyperthyroidism and ophthalmopathy (dated by TCRdb to between 2018 and 2021). Receptors were amplified or captured by multiplex PCR. The sequencing machine was an Illumina HiSeq 2000. The TCR beta CDR3 regions were amplified from RNA transcripts. For the first round of RT-PCR on the TCR CDR3, the HTBI primer set was used together with the Qiagen OneStep RT-PCR kit. TCRdb reworked the public reads: Q25 trimming with fastp, MiXCR clone assembly, productive beta chains retained. Identical CDR3 proteins give one entry, which carries the most common genes and DNA. The sample includes 470,000 or so distinct CDR3 sequences, with roughly 20% observed a single time. About a quarter of the sample lies in the top ten. Material: blood. The receptors stem from a man between 18 and 35 years old with Graves' hyperthyroidism.

The chain joins TRBV6-1 to TRBJ2-5; D not certain. CDR1 is MNHNS, CDR2 SASEGT, per germline. Trimming pared 2 bases from V and 1 base from J, leaving 11 bases between. The CDR3 runs to 15 residues. As DNA, the CDR3 is TGTGCCAGCAGTGAAACTCCAGTAATCCAAGAGACCCAGTACTTC. Amino acids: CASSETPVIQETQYF.

This clonotype was detected many times. The chain has TRBV6-5 and TRBJ1-3, with D tentatively TRBD1 (6 bases). The CDR3 contains 16 residues. Looked up from germline, CDR1 is MNHEY and CDR2 is SVGAGI. V was clipped by 2 bases and J by 0 bases, with 11 bases between them. The CDR3 loop is CASSYGQFFSGNTIYF. The CDR3 DNA follows: TGTGCCAGCAGTTACGGACAGTTCTTCTCTGGAAACACCATATATTTT.

This chain uses TRBV12-3 or TRBV12-4 with TRBJ2-5; 14 nucleotides agree with TRBD2. This CDR3 has 15 residues. After removal of 6 bases from V and 5 bases from J, the junction contained 5 bases not matched to a gene. The DNA of the CDR3 is TGTGCCAGCAGACCCGGGACTAGCGGGGGTGAGACCCAGTACTTC. It yields the protein CASRPGTSGGETQYF.

This clonotype was picked up many times. J is TRBJ1-3 and V is TRBV11-3, with D possibly being TRBD1 (5 bases). Trimming left V 3 bases short and J 0 bases short, with 6 bases between. The CDR3 has 14 amino acids. The germline gives CDR1 SGHNT, CDR2 YENEEA. The CDR3: CASSLDNSGNTIYF. The CDR3 DNA is TGTGCCAGCAGCTTGGACAACTCTGGAAACACCATATATTTT.

This clonotype came up a few times. This rearrangement joins TRBV12-3 or TRBV12-4 to TRBJ1-1; D ambiguous. The length of the CDR3 is 14 residues. Between the trimmed V and J ends, which lost 4 bases and 6 bases, there was a span of 15 bases. As DNA, the CDR3 is TGTGCCAGCAGTTCCCGGACCCGCCATGCTGAAGCTTTCTTT. Translating it yields CASSSRTRHAEAFF.

This chain connects TRBV6-1 to TRBJ1-2; possible D gene TRBD1, 5 bases. Trimming shortened V by 7 bases and J by 2 bases, and 14 bases separated the two germline ends. Germline V gene data show CDR1 as MNHNS and CDR2 as SASEGT. The CDR3 runs 14 residues. The DNA for the CDR3 is TGTGCCAGCACACCCACAGGCTTAAACTATGGCTACACCTTC. Its protein product is CASTPTGLNYGYTF.

This clonotype was seen a few times. V usage is TRBV5-1 and J usage is TRBJ2-7, with D perhaps TRBD1 or TRBD2 (9 bases each). Per germline, CDR1 SGHRS and CDR2 YFSETQ. Trimming removed 4 bases at V and 5 bases at J, with 19 bases between. The CDR3 length is 15 residues. Here the CDR3 reads CASSAGGDRADEQYF. The CDR3 nucleotides are TGCGCCAGCAGCGCGGGAGGGGACAGGGCCGACGAGCAGTACTTC.

The V gene is TRBV6-5, the J gene TRBJ2-7; 8 bases map to TRBD1. Germline V gene sequence: CDR1 MNHEY, CDR2 SVGAGI. J was trimmed by 2 bases and V by 2 bases; bases with no gene match: 8. This CDR3 region has 16 residues. CDR3 amino acids: CASSYATGTGPYEQYF. CDR3 coding DNA: TGTGCCAGCAGTTACGCCACCGGGACAGGACCCTACGAGCAGTACTTC.

This clonotype appeared many times. V gene TRBV20-1 combines with J gene TRBJ2-7; 7 positions agree with TRBD1. Per the germline V gene, CDR1 is DFQATT and CDR2 is SNEGSKA (reference sequence). The trim removed 5 bases at V and 0 bases at J, leaving 13 bases unmatched. CDR3 length: 16 residues. DNA for the CDR3: TGCAGTGCTTCTCTACCATCTGGGGACAGCTCCTACGAGCAGTACTTC. Translated, it gives CSASLPSGDSSYEQYF.

This clonotype was detected once. The rearrangement uses TRBV15 and TRBJ1-5; D not resolved. Germline CDR1 is LNHNV and CDR2 is YYDKDF (reference sequence). Trimming stripped 0 bases from V and 1 base from J, with 7 bases between. The CDR3 sequence is 15 residues long. The CDR3 sequence is CATSRDGHSNQPQHF. CDR3 nucleotides: TGTGCCACCAGCAGAGATGGCCACAGCAATCAGCCCCAGCATTTT.

This clonotype was seen a handful of times. The CDR3 DNA reads as TGTGCCAGCCGGGACGGGGAGCTGTTTTTT. Encoded protein: CASRDGELFF. The chain carries TRBV6-2 or TRBV6-3 and TRBJ2-2; TRBD2 might be the D (5 bases). The CDR3 spans 10 residues. V was cut by 8 bases and J by 7 bases, with 5 bases left in between. Germline-derived CDR1 and CDR2 are MNHEY and SVGEGT.

This clonotype was found many times. CDR3 amino acids: CAGSNRDRAYEQYF. For the CDR3, the DNA is TGTGCCGGTTCTAACCGGGACAGAGCCTACGAGCAGTACTTC. V gene TRBV6-1 combines with J gene TRBJ2-7; 7 nucleotides line up with TRBD1. Germline trimming cut 11 bases from V and 2 bases from J; bases unmatched to any gene: 12. The CDR3 covers 14 residues. Germline V gene sequence: CDR1 MNHNS, CDR2 SASEGT.

This clonotype was counted only a few times. This could be a read error, since a much larger clone is one nucleotide away. CDR3 protein: CSVRDRIYEQYF. For the CDR3, the DNA is TGCAGCGTCCGGGACAGAATTTACGAGCAGTACTTC. The V gene is TRBV29-1, the J gene TRBJ2-7; 7 positions agree with TRBD1. This CDR3 has 12 amino acids. CDR1 and CDR2 (germline): SQVTM, ANQGSEA. The J segment lost 4 bases and the V segment lost 6 bases, leaving 6 bases of the junction unmatched.

The chain is built from TRBV6-1 and TRBJ1-1; D not resolved. Germline lookup yields CDR1 MNHNS and CDR2 SASEGT. V shed 2 bases and J shed 5 bases, with 9 bases lying between them. This CDR3 is built from 13 residues. Here the CDR3 reads CASSEFSRTEAFF. The CDR3 coding sequence is TGTGCCAGCAGTGAATTTAGTCGAACTGAAGCTTTCTTT.

This chain joins TRBV20-1 and TRBJ2-5, with D perhaps matching TRBD1 (6 bases). The germline V gene has CDR1 DFQATT and CDR2 SNEGSKA (reference sequence). V lost 5 bases, J lost 9 bases, and 16 bases lay in between. This CDR3 region has 12 residues. The CDR3: CSADGGPGAQYF. The CDR3 DNA follows: TGCAGTGCTGATGGGGGCCCTGGGGCCCAGTACTTC.

This clonotype was counted ten times or more. This chain joins TRBV2 and TRBJ2-2, with a tentative D call TRBD1 (6 bases). The germline gives CDR1 SNHLY, CDR2 FYNNEI. The V end was cut by 2 bases, the J end by 4 bases, with 8 bases between. The CDR3 consists of 14 residues. The CDR3, as DNA: TGTGCCAGCAGTGAAACAGGGACCACCGGGGAGCTGTTTTTT. It translates to CASSETGTTGELFF.

The rearrangement joins TRBV4-2 to TRBJ1-1; 8 nucleotides match TRBD1. The CDR3 runs to 18 residues. V gave up 2 bases and J gave up 0 bases; unmatched junction bases: 11. Germline V lookup: CDR1 LGHNA, CDR2 YNFKEQ. This chain's CDR3 is CASSQTPTGGHMNTEAFF. The CDR3 region has the DNA TGTGCCAGCAGCCAAACCCCTACAGGGGGTCACATGAACACTGAAGCTTTCTTT.

This clonotype was observed a handful of times. The chain combines TRBV5-5 with TRBJ2-7; 9 nucleotides match TRBD2. The J segment lost 2 bases and the V segment lost 1 base, leaving 4 bases of the junction unmatched. Germline-derived CDR1 and CDR2 are SGHKS and YYEKEE (reference sequence). The CDR3 totals 15 residues. CDR3 in amino acids: CASSLQAGGPYEQYF. The CDR3 coding sequence is TGTGCCAGCAGCTTGCAAGCGGGGGGTCCCTACGAGCAGTACTTC.

Of note for this clonotype: A much larger clone differs by one base, so this may be a read error. The gene calls are TRBV20-1 and TRBJ1-1, with D unclear. The V end lost 5 bases, the J end lost 3 bases, and 13 bases lay between the germline ends. The CDR3 spans 13 residues. CDR1 and CDR2 from the germline V gene are DFQATT and SNEGSKA (reference sequence). The CDR3 DNA is TGCAGTGCTGCACACCTTCGGGACACTGAAGCTTTCTTT. Protein sequence: CSAAHLRDTEAFF.

This clonotype was counted ten times or more. The chain employs TRBV15 and TRBJ2-4; D possibly uses TRBD1 or TRBD2 (7 bases each). V was trimmed by 0 bases and J by 0 bases, leaving 12 bases between them. In germline, CDR1 is LNHNV, CDR2 YYDKDF (reference sequence). This CDR3 is built from 17 residues. The CDR3 bases are TGTGCCACCAGCAGAGATCAGGGGGGGATAGCCAAAAACATTCAGTACTTC. It translates to CATSRDQGGIAKNIQYF. Together with reference TRBV15 and TRBJ2-4, the CDR3 gives the full variable domain: DAMVIQNPRYQVTQFGKPVTLSCSQTLNHNVMYWYQQKSSQAPKLLFHYYDKDFNNEADTPDNFQSRRPNTSFCFLDIRSPGLGDTAMYLCATSRDQGGIAKNIQYFGAGTRLSVL.

The CDR3 nucleotides are TGTGCCAGCAGTTTGTCTTCTGAGAGGCCCCAGCATTTT. Residues: CASSLSSERPQHF. J is TRBJ1-5 and V is TRBV12-3 or TRBV12-4; D is ambiguous. The CDR3 is 13 residues long. V lost 3 bases and J 9 bases, leaving 12 bases between the germline ends.

This clonotype was counted only a few times. The V and J genes are TRBV18 and TRBJ2-7; 9 bases are a match to TRBD1. The CDR3 runs 15 residues. V dropped 3 bases and J dropped 6; count of bases not matched to a gene: 9. The V gene's germline CDR1 is KGHSH and CDR2 LQKENI. CDR3 residues: CASSPGTGPFTEQYF. The CDR3 region has the DNA TGTGCCAGCTCACCCGGGACAGGGCCCTTCACCGAGCAGTACTTC. The variable domain in full, with the rest retrieved from reference TRBV18 and TRBJ2-7, is NAGVMQNPRHLVRRRGQEARLRCSPMKGHSHVYWYRQLPEEGLKFMVYLQKENIIDESGMPKERFSAEFPKEGPSILRIQQVVRGDSAAYFCASSPGTGPFTEQYFGPGTRLTVT.

At least ten counts were recorded for this clonotype. The rearrangement joins TRBV28 to TRBJ1-1; TRBD1 matches at 7 bases. This CDR3 has 14 residues. The germline V gene encodes CDR1 MDHEN and CDR2 SYDVKM. Trimming at V came to 6 bases and at J to 5 bases, leaving 9 bases not matched to a gene. CDR3 in amino acids: CASSQWEGATEAFF. In DNA, the CDR3 is TGTGCCAGCAGCCAATGGGAGGGGGCAACTGAAGCTTTCTTT.

The chain recombines TRBV12-3 or TRBV12-4 with TRBJ1-2; D may be TRBD1 (5 bases). V was cut by 8 bases and J by 7 bases, with 14 bases left in between. This CDR3 is 12 amino acids long. As DNA, the CDR3 is TGTGCCAGCGTGGATGATAGGGGTGGCTACACCTTC. Translating it yields CASVDDRGGYTF.

This clonotype came up many times. The rearrangement links TRBV29-1 to TRBJ1-1; D ambiguous. This CDR3 is built from 14 residues. With 7 bases removed from V and 1 base from J, the gap between germline ends came to 16 bases. Germline CDR1 is SQVTM and CDR2 is ANQGSEA. The CDR3 bases are TGCAGCGGTGTCTTCGGATCTGGGAACACTGAAGCTTTCTTT. It is translated as CSGVFGSGNTEAFF.

This clonotype has just a few counts. The J gene is TRBJ1-5, the V gene TRBV28; 9 nucleotides line up with TRBD1. This CDR3 spans 15 amino acids. J was trimmed by 1 base and V by 6 bases; bases with no gene match: 4. CDR1 and CDR2 from the germline V gene are MDHEN and SYDVKM. For the CDR3, the DNA is TGTGCCAGCAGGGGACAGGGCCTCAGCAATCAGCCCCAGCATTTT. Translation: CASRGQGLSNQPQHF.

There are many counts of this clonotype. CDR3 bases: TGTGCCAGCAGCCTCCGGGACAGAAACACCGGGGAGCTGTTTTTT. Amino acids: CASSLRDRNTGELFF. This chain links TRBV11-2 with TRBJ2-2, with TRBD1 identical over 7 bases. This CDR3 is built from 15 residues. J gave up 2 bases and V 5 bases, and 5 bases lay outside the gene matches. Germline CDR1 SGHAT, CDR2 FQNNGV.

This clonotype appeared many times. V gene TRBV12-3 or TRBV12-4 combines with J gene TRBJ1-1; TRBD1 agrees at 7 bases. This CDR3 contains 14 residues. J was trimmed by 2 bases and V by 6 bases; bases with no gene match: 6. In DNA form, the CDR3 reads TGTGCCAGCAGCGTAACAGGGGTCAACACTGAAGCTTTCTTT. Translation: CASSVTGVNTEAFF.

This clonotype has a handful of counts. V gene TRBV5-1 combines with J gene TRBJ2-7; 10 nucleotides align to TRBD2. Germline V gene sequence: CDR1 SGHRS, CDR2 YFSETQ. The CDR3 covers 15 residues. J was trimmed by 3 bases and V by 4 bases; bases with no gene match: 7. CDR3 sequence (DNA): TGCGCCAGCAGCCTGTATAGCGGGGGGAGCTACGAGCAGTACTTC. Translation gives CASSLYSGGSYEQYF. Variable domain in full (rest from reference TRBV5-1 and TRBJ2-7): KAGVTQTPRYLIKTRGQQVTLSCSPISGHRSVSWYQQTPGQGLQFLFEYFSETQRNKGNFPGRFSGRQFSNSRSEMNVSTLELGDSALYLCASSLYSGGSYEQYFGPGTRLTVT.

At least ten counts were recorded for this clonotype. The V call is TRBV30, the J call TRBJ1-5; D gene unclear. Germline V gives CDR1 GTSNPN, CDR2 SVGIG (reference sequence). The CDR3 is 15 amino acids. Trimming took off 1 base at V and 2 bases at J, with 12 bases between the two ends. CDR3: CAWSARGQGNQPQHF. The CDR3 DNA follows: TGTGCCTGGAGTGCCCGAGGGCAGGGCAATCAGCCCCAGCATTTT.